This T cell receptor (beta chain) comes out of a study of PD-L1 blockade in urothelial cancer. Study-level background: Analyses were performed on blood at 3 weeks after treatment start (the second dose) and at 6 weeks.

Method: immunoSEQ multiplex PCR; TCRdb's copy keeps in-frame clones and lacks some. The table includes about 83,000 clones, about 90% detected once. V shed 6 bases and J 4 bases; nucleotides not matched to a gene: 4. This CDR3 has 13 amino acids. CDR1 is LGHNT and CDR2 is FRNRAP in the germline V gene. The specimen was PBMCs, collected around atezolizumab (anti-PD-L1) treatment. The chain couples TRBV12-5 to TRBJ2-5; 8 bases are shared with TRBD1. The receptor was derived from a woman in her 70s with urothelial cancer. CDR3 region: CASGRQGLETQYF. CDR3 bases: TGTGCTAGTGGACGACAGGGGTTAGAGACCCAGTACTTC.